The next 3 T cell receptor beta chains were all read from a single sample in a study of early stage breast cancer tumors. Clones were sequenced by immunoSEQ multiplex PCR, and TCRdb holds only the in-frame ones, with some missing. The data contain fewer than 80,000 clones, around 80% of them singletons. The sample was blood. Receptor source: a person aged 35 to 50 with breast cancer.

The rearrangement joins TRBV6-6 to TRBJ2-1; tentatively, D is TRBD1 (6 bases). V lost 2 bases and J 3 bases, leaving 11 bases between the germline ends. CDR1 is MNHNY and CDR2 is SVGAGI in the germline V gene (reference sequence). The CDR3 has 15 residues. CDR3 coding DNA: TGTGCCAGCAGTTACGGGACACCTCGCTACAATGAGCAGTTCTTC. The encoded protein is CASSYGTPRYNEQFF.

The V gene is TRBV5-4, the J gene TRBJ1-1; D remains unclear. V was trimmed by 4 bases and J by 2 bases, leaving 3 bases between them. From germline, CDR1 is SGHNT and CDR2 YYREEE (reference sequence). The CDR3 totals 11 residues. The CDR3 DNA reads TGTGCCAGCAGCATTAACACTGAAGCTTTCTTT. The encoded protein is CASSINTEAFF.

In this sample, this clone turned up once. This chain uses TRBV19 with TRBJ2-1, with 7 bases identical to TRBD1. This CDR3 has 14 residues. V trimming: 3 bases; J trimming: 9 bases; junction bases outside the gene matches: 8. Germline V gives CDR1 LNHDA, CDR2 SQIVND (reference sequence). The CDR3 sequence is CASSIEQGIGEQFF. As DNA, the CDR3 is TGTGCCAGTAGTATTGAACAGGGGATAGGTGAGCAGTTCTTC.